The next 30 T cell receptor beta chains were all read from a single sample in a study of blood T cell repertoires in COVID-19. This table comes from immunoSEQ multiplex PCR, and its TCRdb copy is limited to in-frame clones, with some not included. This table has over 200,000 clones, approximately 80% appearing once. Sequencing was performed on peripheral blood. The receptor set was obtained from a man in his forties with acute or convalescent COVID-19.

The chain is built from TRBV4-1 and TRBJ1-2, with 7 bases aligning to TRBD1. After removal of 1 base from V and 3 bases from J, the junction contained 14 bases not matched to a gene. Per the germline V gene, CDR1 is MGHRA and CDR2 is YSYEKL. The CDR3 covers 18 residues. The CDR3 is CASSQGFQGVGVDYGYTF. The CDR3, as DNA: TGCGCCAGCAGCCAAGGCTTCCAGGGGGTCGGGGTCGACTATGGCTACACCTTC.

The rearrangement links TRBV7-8 to TRBJ2-7, with D unresolved. This CDR3 contains 11 residues. The germline V and J ends were trimmed by 4 bases and 3 bases, with 4 bases remaining between them. Per germline, CDR1 SGHVS and CDR2 FQNEAQ. For the CDR3, the DNA is TGTGCCAGCAGCTCCTACTACGAGCAGTACTTC. As protein: CASSSYYEQYF.

The chain couples TRBV11-2 to TRBJ1-2; 9 positions match TRBD1. With 5 bases clipped from V and 10 bases from J, the junction kept 5 bases outside the gene matches. In germline, CDR1 is SGHAT, CDR2 FQNNGV. The CDR3 is 12 amino acids. The CDR3 reads CASSRTGVDYTF. The DNA for the CDR3 is TGTGCCAGCAGCCGGACAGGGGTAGACTACACCTTC.

This chain uses TRBV30 with TRBJ2-7, with 9 bases matching TRBD2. V dropped 2 bases and J dropped 7; count of bases not matched to a gene: 9. Germline V gene sequence: CDR1 GTSNPN, CDR2 SVGIG (reference sequence). This CDR3 contains 14 residues. CDR3 region: CAWSNLAGSVEQYF. CDR3 DNA sequence: TGTGCCTGGAGTAATCTAGCGGGGTCTGTGGAGCAGTACTTC.

The chain carries TRBV3-1 (or the pseudogene TRBV3-2) and TRBJ1-5; the D is unclear. This CDR3 is built from 12 residues. Trimming removed 2 bases at V and 9 bases at J, with 8 bases between. CDR1 and CDR2 (germline): LGHDT, YNNKEL (reference sequence). The CDR3 DNA is TGTGCCAGCAGCCAATTGCGGGGGCCCCAGCATTTT. Its translation: CASSQLRGPQHF.

V gene TRBV29-1 combines with J gene TRBJ1-2; TRBD1 is a possible D gene (6 bases). Germline V lookup: CDR1 SQVTM, CDR2 ANQGSEA. Between the trimmed V and J ends, which lost 0 bases and 5 bases, there was a span of 16 bases. The CDR3 length is 15 residues. CDR3 nucleotide sequence: TGCAGCGTTGAAGATTGGGGGGGCGCGACGTATGGCTACACCTTC. It specifies CSVEDWGGATYGYTF.

V and J are TRBV12-2 and TRBJ1-1. TRBV12-2 is a pseudogene. The CDR3 has 15 residues. The CDR3 loop is CASRLVGGGLTEAFF. The CDR3, as DNA: TGTGCAAGTCGCTTAGTAGGTGGGGGACTCACTGAAGCTTTCTTT.

The gene calls are TRBV3-1 (or the pseudogene TRBV3-2) and TRBJ1-3; TRBD1 is a possible D gene (6 bases). V was clipped by 4 bases and J by 4 bases, with 14 bases between them. Germline V gives CDR1 LGHDT, CDR2 YNNKEL (reference sequence). This CDR3 is 15 amino acids long. CDR3: CASSRGGPWGNTIYF. In DNA form, the CDR3 reads TGTGCCAGCAGCCGCGGGGGCCCCTGGGGAAACACCATATATTTT.

V usage is TRBV6-6 and J usage is TRBJ1-5, with TRBD1 as a possible D gene (5 bases). Between the trimmed V and J ends, which lost 2 bases and 2 bases, there was a span of 13 bases. The CDR3 contains 16 residues. CDR1 is MNHNY and CDR2 is SVGAGI in the germline V gene (reference sequence). The chain's CDR3 is CASSYKYAGGNQPQHF. The DNA of the CDR3 is TGTGCCAGCAGTTACAAGTACGCGGGGGGCAATCAGCCCCAGCATTTT.

This clone was observed a single time. This chain connects TRBV4-1 to TRBJ2-1; the D gene is possibly TRBD1 (6 bases). The CDR3 runs 14 residues. Per the germline V gene, CDR1 is MGHRA and CDR2 is YSYEKL. The V and J ends lost 1 base and 13 bases respectively, with 17 bases between them. CDR3 DNA: TGCGCCAGCAGCCAAGTTCTGGCGACAGGAGGACAGTTCTTC. Protein: CASSQVLATGGQFF.

This clone was detected once. The rearrangement uses TRBV2 and TRBJ2-1, with 8 bases aligning to TRBD2. Germline V gives CDR1 SNHLY, CDR2 FYNNEI. The CDR3 extends over 13 amino acids. Trimming at V came to 7 bases and at J to 8 bases, leaving 7 bases not matched to a gene. The CDR3 loop is CASTIRRGDEQFF. The CDR3 DNA is TGTGCCAGCACCATTAGGCGGGGGGATGAGCAGTTCTTC.

The chain couples TRBV27 to TRBJ2-7; 9 positions agree with TRBD2. Germline V CDR1 and CDR2: MNHEY, SMNVEV (reference sequence). Losses at the gene ends were 3 bases for V and 7 bases for J; bases not matched to a gene: 4. The CDR3 contains 13 residues. CDR3 protein: CASSLLAGREQYF. CDR3 coding DNA: TGTGCCAGCAGTTTGCTAGCGGGGCGGGAGCAGTACTTC.

This chain connects TRBV10-3 to TRBJ2-4; 7 bases line up with TRBD2. The CDR3 is 17 amino acids. Germline CDR1 is ENHRY and CDR2 is SYGVKD. Unmatched junction bases numbered 9, after V lost 0 bases and J lost 4 bases. CDR3 DNA sequence: TGTGCCATCAGTGAGTCGGAAGTGCGAGCGGGAAAAAACATTCAGTACTTC. Its protein product is CAISESEVRAGKNIQYF.

J is TRBJ1-5 and V is TRBV29-1, with 7 positions matching TRBD1. The germline CDR1 and CDR2 sequences are SQVTM and ANQGSEA. V lost 4 bases, J lost 5 bases, and 5 bases stayed unmatched. This CDR3 region has 13 residues. The CDR3 nucleotides read TGCAGCGTTGGAGACAGGGAATATCAGCCCCAGCATTTT. This translates into CSVGDREYQPQHF.

This clone was recorded once. This rearrangement joins TRBV11-3 to TRBJ2-2, with D maybe TRBD2 (6 bases). Germline CDR1 SGHNT, CDR2 YENEEA. V was shortened by 2 bases and J by 7 bases, with 14 bases between the two germline ends. The CDR3 covers 15 residues. The CDR3 DNA reads TGTGCCAGCAGCTTATTTTCGGGAGCACACGGGGAGCTGTTTTTT. Translating it yields CASSLFSGAHGELFF.

The chain joins TRBV7-9 to TRBJ1-1; TRBD1 might be the D (5 bases). CDR1 and CDR2 from the germline V gene are SEHNR and FQNEAQ (reference sequence). The CDR3 is 14 residues long. Trimming left V 2 bases short and J 0 bases short, with 7 bases between. CDR3 residues: CASSLSGMNTEAFF. In nucleotides, the CDR3 is TGTGCCAGCAGCTTATCAGGGATGAACACTGAAGCTTTCTTT.

Only a few counts were recorded for this clone. The chain combines TRBV6-5 with TRBJ2-1; 8 positions match TRBD1. Losses at the gene ends were 0 bases for V and 4 bases for J; bases not matched to a gene: 5. Germline CDR1 and CDR2: MNHEY and SVGAGI. The CDR3 covers 16 residues. This CDR3 reads CASSYSGQGGYNEQFF. CDR3 in DNA: TGTGCCAGCAGTTACTCCGGACAGGGTGGGTACAATGAGCAGTTCTTC.

The chain carries TRBV5-8 and TRBJ2-3, with TRBD2 matching 9 bases. This CDR3 is 16 amino acids long. V lost 5 bases and J lost 0; bases outside the gene matches: 7. Germline V gene lookup returns CDR1 SGHTS and CDR2 YDEGEE. The CDR3 nucleotides are TGTGCCAGCAGGAGCCTGACTAGCGGAAGCACAGATACGCAGTATTTT. Protein sequence: CASRSLTSGSTDTQYF. Supplemented by reference TRBV5-8 and TRBJ2-3, the full variable domain reads EAGVTQSPTHLIKTRGQQATLRCSPISGHTSVYWYQQALGLGLQFLLWYDEGEERNRGNFPPRFSGRQFPNYSSELNVNALELEDSALYLCASRSLTSGSTDTQYFGPGTRLTVL.

The chain couples TRBV5-5 to TRBJ1-1, with 10 bases identical to TRBD1. After removal of 0 bases from V and 3 bases from J, the junction contained 2 bases not matched to a gene. Looked up from germline, CDR1 is SGHKS and CDR2 is YYEKEE (reference sequence). The CDR3 has 15 amino acids. This CDR3 reads CASSLVGTGDTEAFF. CDR3 nucleotides: TGTGCCAGCAGCTTGGTTGGGACAGGGGACACTGAAGCTTTCTTT.

The V call is TRBV12-3 or TRBV12-4, the J call TRBJ1-1, with TRBD1 as a possible D gene (5 bases). Trimming left V 3 bases short and J 11 bases short, with 16 bases between. The length of the CDR3 is 13 residues. In DNA, the CDR3 is TGTGCCAGCAGTTTGGGGCAGGCCTTACGGGCTTTCTTT. It specifies CASSLGQALRAFF.

The chain recombines TRBV4-1 with TRBJ1-1; D may be TRBD1 (5 bases). Trimming cost V 5 bases and J 0 bases, with 16 bases left between them. CDR1 MGHRA and CDR2 YSYEKL come from the germline V gene. The CDR3 runs to 16 residues. CDR3 in DNA: TGCGCCAGCAGCTTTGGAGGGGTCCGGGTGAACACTGAAGCTTTCTTT. Amino acid sequence: CASSFGGVRVNTEAFF.

This clone occurred a few times. The CDR3 loop reads CASSFNSGNTGELFF. CDR3 nucleotides: TGCGCCAGCAGCTTCAATAGCGGAAACACCGGGGAGCTGTTTTTT. The chain recombines TRBV5-1 with TRBJ2-2; D possibly corresponds to TRBD2 (6 bases). V lost 2 bases to trimming and J lost 2 bases, with 10 bases between them. CDR3 size: 15 residues. The germline V gene encodes CDR1 SGHRS and CDR2 YFSETQ.

The chain has TRBV7-6 and TRBJ1-3; perhaps TRBD1 as D (6 bases). The CDR3 consists of 15 residues. With 5 bases removed from V and 3 bases from J, the gap between germline ends came to 14 bases. From germline, CDR1 is SGHVS and CDR2 FNYEAQ. The CDR3 sequence: CASSQDSGFGNTIYF. CDR3 coding DNA: TGTGCCAGCAGCCAGGACAGTGGGTTTGGAAACACCATATATTTT. The full variable domain, rest sourced from reference TRBV7-6 and TRBJ1-3, is GAGVSQSPRYKVTKRGQDVALRCDPISGHVSLYWYRQALGQGPEFLTYFNYEAQQDKSGLPNDRFSAERPEGSISTLTIQRTEQRDSAMYRCASSQDSGFGNTIYFGEGSWLTVV.

The V gene is TRBV7-9, the J gene TRBJ2-7, with D tentatively TRBD2 (6 bases). The CDR3 is 15 residues long. Germline V gives CDR1 SEHNR, CDR2 FQNEAQ (reference sequence). Trimming removed 0 bases from V and 4 bases from J, with 13 bases in between. The CDR3 bases are TGTGCCAGCAGCTTAGCGCAAGGCGGGAAATACGAGCAGTACTTC. Its translation: CASSLAQGGKYEQYF.

The chain links TRBV3-1 (or the pseudogene TRBV3-2) to TRBJ2-1; 13 bases align to TRBD2. V shed 4 bases and J 0 bases; nucleotides not matched to a gene: 9. CDR3 length equals 19 residues. From germline, CDR1 is LGHDT and CDR2 YNNKEL (reference sequence). Written as DNA, the CDR3 is TGTGCCAGCAGCCCCCTCTGGACTAGCGGGAGACTCTCCTACAATGAGCAGTTCTTC. Its protein is CASSPLWTSGRLSYNEQFF.

V gene TRBV15 combines with J gene TRBJ1-1; TRBD1 aligns across 7 bases. The CDR3 totals 16 residues. Trimming cost V 5 bases and J 0 bases; bases outside gene matches: 9. In germline, CDR1 is LNHNV, CDR2 YYDKDF (reference sequence). Here the CDR3 DNA reads TGTGCCACCAGCCCCCGGACAGGAATGATGAACACTGAAGCTTTCTTT. Amino acids: CATSPRTGMMNTEAFF. The full variable domain, with the rest looked up from reference TRBV15 and TRBJ1-1, is DAMVIQNPRYQVTQFGKPVTLSCSQTLNHNVMYWYQQKSSQAPKLLFHYYDKDFNNEADTPDNFQSRRPNTSFCFLDIRSPGLGDTAMYLCATSPRTGMMNTEAFFGQGTRLTVV.

The gene calls are TRBV2 and TRBJ2-3; 13 nucleotides agree with TRBD2. CDR1 SNHLY and CDR2 FYNNEI come from the germline V gene. The J segment lost 2 bases and the V segment lost 4 bases, leaving 3 bases of the junction unmatched. The CDR3 length is 16 residues. CDR3 DNA: TGTGCCAGCAGTGGCGGACTAGCGGGAGACACAGATACGCAGTATTTT. This codes for CASSGGLAGDTDTQYF.

V gene TRBV15 combines with J gene TRBJ1-2, with 9 bases identical to TRBD1. Germline CDR1 reads LNHNV; CDR2 reads YYDKDF (reference sequence). The CDR3 runs to 14 residues. With V trimmed by 3 bases and J by 4 bases, 3 bases remained unmatched. CDR3 region: CATSRDRGGYGYTF. The CDR3 nucleotides are TGTGCCACCAGCAGGGACAGGGGCGGCTATGGCTACACCTTC.

This clone was seen a few times. The J gene is TRBJ2-7, the V gene TRBV6-2 or TRBV6-3; weak D call: TRBD2 (6 bases). The V gene lost 4 bases and the J gene lost 2 bases, with 9 bases spanning the gap. Germline V gene data show CDR1 as MNHEY and CDR2 as SVGEGT. This CDR3 comprises 13 residues. The CDR3: CASSLGGTYEQYF. The CDR3, as DNA: TGTGCCAGCAGTTTGGGCGGGACCTACGAGCAGTACTTC.

This chain uses TRBV28 with TRBJ1-2; a possible D gene is TRBD1 (6 bases). CDR1 and CDR2 from the germline V gene are MDHEN and SYDVKM. The V end lost 8 bases, the J end lost 8 bases, and 15 bases lay between the germline ends. The CDR3 is 12 amino acids. CDR3 nucleotide sequence: TGTGCCAGCCTAAACAGGGTTTACGGCTACACCTTC. Protein product: CASLNRVYGYTF.